A selection of T cell receptor beta chains follows, all from one sample in a study of cytomegalovirus exposure and HLA in healthy donors. TCRdb's copy holds only in-frame clones and misses some; the assay was immunoSEQ multiplex PCR. Among 150,000 to 200,000 clones, around four fifths were seen once, and the ten largest hold under 1%. The sample taken for sequencing was PBMCs. These receptors all stem from a girl aged 2-15 years in good health and CMV-seropositive. The conserved cysteine and the conserved F or W are not part of the CDR3 here.

J | V | CDR3
TRBJ2-5 | TRBV4-1 | ASSQGTSGRALETQY
TRBJ2-7 | TRBV30 | AWSDPSESYEQY
TRBJ1-5 | TRBV19 | ASSMVAYQPQH
TRBJ2-3 | TRBV7-9 | ASREGAQY
TRBJ1-5 | TRBV30 | AWSVLGHRNQPQH
TRBJ1-2 | TRBV2 | ASGQEVGKHYGYT
TRBJ2-1 | TRBV7-7 | ASSLGTRDEQF
TRBJ2-3 | TRBV30 | AGMKRARTDTQY
TRBJ1-1 | TRBV2 | ASSGIDRGTEAF
TRBJ2-3 | TRBV5-5 | ASSFPSTDTQY
TRBJ1-3 | TRBV28 | ASSLSGFSGNTIY
TRBJ2-6 | TRBV29-1 | SAAGGAGSGANVLT
TRBJ2-7 | TRBV5-1 | ASSLTSSGNEQY
TRBJ2-1 | TRBV29-1 | SVPAGSYNEQF
TRBJ1-2 | TRBV6-1 | ASSVLQHNYGYT
TRBJ2-5 | TRBV27 | ASSPLQELQETQY
TRBJ2-7 | TRBV30 | AWGHTYEQY
TRBJ1-3 | TRBV7-9 | ASSFYRDTIY
TRBJ2-1 | TRBV19 | ASSTLGSSRHEQF
TRBJ2-5 | TRBV30 | AWSGGTGRIETQY
TRBJ2-7 | TRBV14 | ASSRGGGLTYEQY
TRBJ2-1 | TRBV6-4 | ASSLISESEQF